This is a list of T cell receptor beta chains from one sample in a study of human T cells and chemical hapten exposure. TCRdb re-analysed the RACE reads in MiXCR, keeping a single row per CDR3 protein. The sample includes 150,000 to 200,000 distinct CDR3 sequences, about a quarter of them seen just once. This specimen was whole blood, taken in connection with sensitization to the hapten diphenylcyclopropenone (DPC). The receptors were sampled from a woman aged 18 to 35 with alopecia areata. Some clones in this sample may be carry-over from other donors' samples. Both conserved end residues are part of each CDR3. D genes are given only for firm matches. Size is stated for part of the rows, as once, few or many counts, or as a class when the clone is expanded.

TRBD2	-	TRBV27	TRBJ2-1	TGTGCCAGCAGTTTAAGCGGGAGGGCCCGGAATGAGCAGTTCTTC	CASSLSGRARNEQFF
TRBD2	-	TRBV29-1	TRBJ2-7	TGCAGCGTTGCCGCTAGCGGCCACTACGAGCAGTACTTC	CSVAASGHYEQYF
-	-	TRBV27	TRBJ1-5	TGTGCCAGCAGTCCCCTAGCCCTGGAGCCCCAGCATTTT	CASSPLALEPQHF
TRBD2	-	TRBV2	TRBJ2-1	TGTGCCAGCAGTTGGACTAGCGGGATACCCCGTAGTCGGAATGAGCAGTTCTTC	CASSWTSGIPRSRNEQFF
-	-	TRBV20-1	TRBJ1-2	TGCAGTGCTAGGTTGGAGGGACCTGGCTACACCTTC	CSARLEGPGYTF
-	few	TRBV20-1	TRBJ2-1	TGCAGTGCTAGGACGGCCTCCTACAATGAGCAGTTCTTC	CSARTASYNEQFF
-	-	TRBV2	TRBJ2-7	TGTGCCAGCAGTGAAGTTCACGGCGGAGTCGAACAGTACTTC	CASSEVHGGVEQYF
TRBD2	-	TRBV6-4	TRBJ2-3	TGTGCCAGCAGTGAGACTAGCGGGGGAGGAGATACGCAGTATTTT	CASSETSGGGDTQYF
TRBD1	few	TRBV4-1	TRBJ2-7	TGCGCCAGCAGCCACCTGACCGGACAGGCCACCTACGAGCAGTACTTC	CASSHLTGQATYEQYF
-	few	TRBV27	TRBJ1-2	TGTGCCAGCAGTTTATGCGGGGGGCAGTGTGGCTACACCTTC	CASSLCGGQCGYTF
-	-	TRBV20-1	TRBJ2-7	TGCAGTGCTAGAGAGATAGCGTACGAGCAGTACTTC	CSAREIAYEQYF
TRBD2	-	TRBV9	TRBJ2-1	TGTGCCAGCAGCCCCAGCCTAGCGGGGTCTCTCGGTGGTGAGCAGTTCTTC	CASSPSLAGSLGGEQFF
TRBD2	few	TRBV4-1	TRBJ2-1	TGCGCCAGCAGCCAGAATGGCGCGGGAGCCTACAATGAGCAGTTCTTC	CASSQNGAGAYNEQFF
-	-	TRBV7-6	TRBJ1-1	TGTGCCAGCAGCCTCTCCTGGTGGACTGAAGCTTTCTTT	CASSLSWWTEAFF
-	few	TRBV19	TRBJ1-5	TGTGCCAGTACAATTAGCAATCAGCCCCAGCATTTT	CASTISNQPQHF
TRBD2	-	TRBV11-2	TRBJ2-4	TGTGCCAGCAGCTTAGAAGCGGGGATAGCCAAAAACATTCAGTACTTC	CASSLEAGIAKNIQYF
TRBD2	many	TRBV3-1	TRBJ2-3	TGTGCCAGCGGAGTAGCGGGGGGGCGGACAGATACGCAGTATTTT	CASGVAGGRTDTQYF
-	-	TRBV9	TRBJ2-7	TGTGCCAGCAGCGCCGACTCGGGGGAGCAGTACTTC	CASSADSGEQYF
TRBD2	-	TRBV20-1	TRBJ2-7	TGCAGTGCTAGAGATCTATCCACTAGCGGGAGCTACGAGCAGTACTTC	CSARDLSTSGSYEQYF
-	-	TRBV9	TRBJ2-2	TGTGCCAGCAGCTGGTCGACGGGGAATCCCGGGGAGCTGTTTTTT	CASSWSTGNPGELFF
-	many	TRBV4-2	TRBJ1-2	TGTGCCAGCAGCCAAGATATCTATGGCTACACCTTC	CASSQDIYGYTF
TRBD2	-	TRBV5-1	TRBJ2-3	TGCGCCAGCGGGGGAGCGGGGTTCACAGATACGCAGTATTTT	CASGGAGFTDTQYF
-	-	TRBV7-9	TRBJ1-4	TGTGCCAGCAGTACAGCCGGCTATCGTGAAAAACTGTTTTTT	CASSTAGYREKLFF
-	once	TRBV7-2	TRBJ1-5	TGTGCCAGCAGCTTTAGCATGGGGAGCAATCAGCCCCAGCATTTT	CASSFSMGSNQPQHF
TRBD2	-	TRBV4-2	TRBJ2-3	TGTGCCAGCCGGTTAGCGGGAGTGGCAGATACGCAGTATTTT	CASRLAGVADTQYF
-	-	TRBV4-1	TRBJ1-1	TGCGCCAGCAGCCAAGGGGGCTGGGAGGAAGCTTTCTTT	CASSQGGWEEAFF
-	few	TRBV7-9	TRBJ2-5	TGTGCCAGCCCGGGGGTAGGGGAGACCCAGTACTTC	CASPGVGETQYF
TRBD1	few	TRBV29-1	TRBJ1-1	TGCAGCGTTCGGACAGGGATCGGCACTGAAGCTTTCTTT	CSVRTGIGTEAFF
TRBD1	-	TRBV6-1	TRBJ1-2	TGTGCCACACGTACAGGGGGCTATGGCTACACCTTC	CATRTGGYGYTF
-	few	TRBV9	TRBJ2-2	TGTGCCAGCGGCTCCCGTGTGGAGAACACCGGGGAGCTGTTTTTT	CASGSRVENTGELFF